The clone carrying this T cell receptor (beta chain) was detected ten times or more. The antigen remains unidentified. This sample is drawn from a study of T-cell reconstitution after alpha-beta-depleted transplantation in children. Unique molecular identifiers were used in preparing the TCRbeta library. TCRdb ran MiXCR on the PCR reads and lists one entry per CDR3 protein. In the table there are around 450,000 distinct CDR3 sequences, 10% to 13% of which are singletons. Germline CDR1 and CDR2: LGHNA and YSLEER. V shed 0 bases and J 2 bases; nucleotides not matched to a gene: 9. The CDR3 extends over 18 amino acids. General observations from the study: Recipient T cells and thymic progenitors that survived gave rise to the high TCRbeta diversity observed at day 60 in some patients. Expanded graft clones, several hundred of them, were reportedly the source of alpha-beta T cells about two months after transplant.

The rearrangement links TRBV4-3 to TRBJ2-2; 7 bases agree with TRBD2. The clonotype was recovered from a child aged 2 to 9 with inherited bone marrow failure, due to receive a stem cell transplant. The specimen comprised PBMCs, sampled before TCRalphabeta/CD19-depleted stem cell transplant. The CDR3 nucleotides are TGCGCCAGCAGCCAAGATCGGATAACTAGCGAAAACACCGGGGAGCTGTTTTTT. It specifies CASSQDRITSENTGELFF.